Listed below are T cell receptor beta chains from one sample, sequenced in a study of blood T cell repertoires in COVID-19. Here immunoSEQ multiplex PCR was the method, and the copy in TCRdb shows in-frame clones only, minus some. The sample shows roughly 400,000 clones, around nine tenths of them seen only once. The sample comprised PBMCs or T cells enriched from blood (not recorded which). The origin of the receptors is a woman aged 18-29 years who had been exposed to COVID-19. Both conserved end residues are part of each CDR3. Fields, in order: clone size, D gene, J gene, V gene, CDR3 DNA, CDR3 protein. D genes are given only for firm matches. Part of the rows lack a size; the others show once, few, many or a class for expanded clones.

size: once
D: .
J: TRBJ1-6
V: TRBV19
DNA: TGTGCCAGTAATGGAGGGTCCTATAATTCACCCCTCCACTTT
CDR3: CASNGGSYNSPLHF

size: .
D: .
J: TRBJ2-1
V: TRBV6-5
DNA: TGTGCCAGCGTACTAGCAAACTCCTACAATGAGCAGTTCTTC
CDR3: CASVLANSYNEQFF

size: .
D: TRBD1
J: TRBJ1-2
V: TRBV28
DNA: TGTGCCATCCTTACAGGGGGCGATGGCTACACCTTC
CDR3: CAILTGGDGYTF

size: .
D: TRBD2
J: TRBJ2-1
V: TRBV29-1
DNA: TGCAGCATTAAGACTAGCGGGAGTAATCATGAGCAGTTCTTC
CDR3: CSIKTSGSNHEQFF

size: .
D: TRBD2
J: TRBJ2-2
V: TRBV15
DNA: TGTGCCACCAGCAGAGATACTAGCGGGGGGAGAATGGGCACCGGGGAGCTGTTTTTT
CDR3: CATSRDTSGGRMGTGELFF

size: .
D: TRBD2
J: TRBJ2-5
V: TRBV6-2/TRBV6-3
DNA: TGTGCCAGCAGTTACCTAACCGCTAGCGGGGTAGAGACCCAGTACTTC
CDR3: CASSYLTASGVETQYF

size: .
D: .
J: TRBJ1-2
V: TRBV13
DNA: TGTGCCAGCAGCTTCCAGGGGAACTATGGCTACACCTTC
CDR3: CASSFQGNYGYTF

size: few
D: .
J: TRBJ1-2
V: TRBV7-2
DNA: TGTGCCAGCAGCTCGTCAGGCGTGGCCTATGGCTACACCTTC
CDR3: CASSSSGVAYGYTF

size: .
D: .
J: TRBJ1-3
V: TRBV5-6
DNA: TGTGCCAGCAGCTTGGCCGGGTTCAATGGAAACACCATATATTTT
CDR3: CASSLAGFNGNTIYF

size: .
D: .
J: TRBJ1-1
V: TRBV28
DNA: TGTGCCAGCAGTTTGAGGTTGGTGAGTTACACTGAAGCTTTCTTT
CDR3: CASSLRLVSYTEAFF

size: .
D: .
J: TRBJ2-7
V: TRBV20-1
DNA: TGCAGTGCTAGTCGAGGGCCGAGCAAGGGTTACGAGCAGTACTTC
CDR3: CSASRGPSKGYEQYF

size: .
D: TRBD1
J: TRBJ1-6
V: TRBV18
DNA: TGTGCCAGCTCAGAACCGGGACAGGGTAATTCACCCCTCCACTTT
CDR3: CASSEPGQGNSPLHF

size: .
D: .
J: TRBJ2-3
V: TRBV5-1
DNA: TGCGCCAGCAGCCTTGCCACGGGTACAGATACGCAGTATTTT
CDR3: CASSLATGTDTQYF

size: .
D: TRBD1
J: TRBJ2-7
V: TRBV27
DNA: TGTGCCAGCAGTTTACATAGACCGGGTCCGAGGGGGCAAGAGTACGAGCAGTACTTC
CDR3: CASSLHRPGPRGQEYEQYF

size: .
D: .
J: TRBJ2-7
V: TRBV7-9
DNA: TGTGCCAGCAGCCCAAAGGGGGGCAGGGGGGTCTACGAGCAGTACTTC
CDR3: CASSPKGGRGVYEQYF

size: .
D: .
J: TRBJ2-3
V: TRBV5-6
DNA: TGTGCCAGCAGCTGGGGGACTTCTAGCCTCACAGATACGCAGTATTTT
CDR3: CASSWGTSSLTDTQYF

size: .
D: .
J: TRBJ1-2
V: TRBV28
DNA: TGTGCCAGCATTGCCAGGGGTGGCTACACCTTC
CDR3: CASIARGGYTF

size: .
D: TRBD1
J: TRBJ1-6
V: TRBV5-1
DNA: TGCGCCAGCAGCTTGGCCGGGAGGGGGCCTGTTGATTCACCCCTCCACTTT
CDR3: CASSLAGRGPVDSPLHF

size: .
D: TRBD1
J: TRBJ1-1
V: TRBV19
DNA: TGTGCCAGTAGTTCGGCACAGGGGACTGAAGCTTTCTTT
CDR3: CASSSAQGTEAFF

size: few
D: .
J: TRBJ2-2
V: TRBV5-6
DNA: TGTGCCAGCAGCTTGGCGAGGATGGGGGCAAACGGGGAGCTGTTTTTT
CDR3: CASSLARMGANGELFF

size: .
D: .
J: TRBJ1-4
V: TRBV18
DNA: TGTGCCAGCCACAGCGACGGTAGCGGGGTTTCTAATGAAAAACTGTTTTTT
CDR3: CASHSDGSGVSNEKLFF

size: .
D: .
J: TRBJ1-2
V: TRBV28
DNA: TGTGCCAGCAGTTGGCCCCAGGGTAACTATGGCTACACCTTC
CDR3: CASSWPQGNYGYTF

size: .
D: .
J: TRBJ1-1
V: TRBV2
DNA: TGTGCCAGCAGTGCCGTACAGGGACGTACCATGAACACTGAAGCTTTCTTT
CDR3: CASSAVQGRTMNTEAFF

size: once
D: .
J: TRBJ1-2
V: TRBV27
DNA: TGTGCCAGCAGTTTACTAGGGGCCTATGGCTACACCTTC
CDR3: CASSLLGAYGYTF

size: .
D: .
J: TRBJ2-7
V: TRBV23-1
DNA: TGCGCCAGCGCCCCAAGGCGGCAGGGAGGTTACGAGCAGTACTTC
CDR3: CASAPRRQGGYEQYF

size: .
D: TRBD1
J: TRBJ1-2
V: TRBV28
DNA: TGTGCCAGCAGTTCACCGACAGGGGGGAGCTATGGCTACACCTTC
CDR3: CASSSPTGGSYGYTF

size: .
D: TRBD1
J: TRBJ2-1
V: TRBV7-9
DNA: TGTGCCAGCAGCCCCCCGGGACAGGGTGTTGGCAATGAGCAGTTCTTC
CDR3: CASSPPGQGVGNEQFF

size: .
D: TRBD2
J: TRBJ2-1
V: TRBV27
DNA: TGTGCCAGCAGCATTGGACTAGCGGGAGGCGATGAGCAGTTCTTC
CDR3: CASSIGLAGGDEQFF

size: once
D: TRBD2
J: TRBJ2-7
V: TRBV28
DNA: TGTGCCAGCAGTGCCTCTAGCGGGAGGGGCGAGCAGTACTTC
CDR3: CASSASSGRGEQYF

size: .
D: TRBD1
J: TRBJ2-7
V: TRBV6-2/TRBV6-3
DNA: TGTGCCAGCAGTCCCACAGGGGGCTCCTACGAGCAGTACTTC
CDR3: CASSPTGGSYEQYF

size: .
D: TRBD2
J: TRBJ2-3
V: TRBV4-3
DNA: TGCGCCAGCAGCCAAGAGGTAATAGCGGGAAACACAGATACGCAGTATTTT
CDR3: CASSQEVIAGNTDTQYF

size: .
D: TRBD1
J: TRBJ1-1
V: TRBV25-1
DNA: TGTGCCAGCGGGACAGGGGTCACTGAAGCTTTCTTT
CDR3: CASGTGVTEAFF

size: .
D: .
J: TRBJ2-7
V: TRBV5-1
DNA: TGCGCCAGCAGCTTATCTGTGGAGGTTGGTTACGAGCAGTACTTC
CDR3: CASSLSVEVGYEQYF

size: .
D: TRBD1
J: TRBJ2-1
V: TRBV6-5
DNA: TGTGCCAGCAGCCGGGGACAGGGGGGGATCAATGAGCAGTTCTTC
CDR3: CASSRGQGGINEQFF

size: .
D: TRBD2
J: TRBJ2-3
V: TRBV19
DNA: TGTGCCAGCCAAGTCAGCGGGAGAGGGACAGATACGCAGTATTTT
CDR3: CASQVSGRGTDTQYF

size: .
D: TRBD1
J: TRBJ2-1
V: TRBV10-3
DNA: TGTGCCATCAGTGAGTCGTTAGGGACAGGGACCTTGTACAATGAGCAGTTCTTC
CDR3: CAISESLGTGTLYNEQFF

size: .
D: .
J: TRBJ1-6
V: TRBV6-5
DNA: TGTGCCAGCAGTTACGGCGGACCCCTCCACTTT
CDR3: CASSYGGPLHF

size: .
D: .
J: TRBJ2-7
V: TRBV5-1
DNA: TGCGCCAGCAGGGAGACAGGGAGGAACGAGCAGTACTTC
CDR3: CASRETGRNEQYF

size: once
D: .
J: TRBJ1-4
V: TRBV7-6
DNA: TGTGCCAGCAGCTTGGGGACAATCGTTCCTAATGAAAAACTGTTTTTT
CDR3: CASSLGTIVPNEKLFF

size: once
D: .
J: TRBJ2-4
V: TRBV2
DNA: TGTGCCAGCAGTGATCCCCTAGCCAAAAACATTCAGTACTTC
CDR3: CASSDPLAKNIQYF

size: few
D: TRBD1
J: TRBJ1-2
V: TRBV27
DNA: TGTGCCAGCAGTTTAATTCGGGGAGGGACAGGGATGAGTTACACCTTC
CDR3: CASSLIRGGTGMSYTF

size: .
D: TRBD1
J: TRBJ2-7
V: TRBV19
DNA: TGTGCCGTAAGGCCGGGACAGGGGACCCACGAGCAGTACTTC
CDR3: CAVRPGQGTHEQYF

size: .
D: TRBD2
J: TRBJ2-3
V: TRBV19
DNA: TGTGCCACCACCACGAGGACTAGCGGGAGAGATACGCAGTATTTT
CDR3: CATTTRTSGRDTQYF

size: once
D: TRBD1
J: TRBJ2-3
V: TRBV4-1
DNA: TGCGCCAGCGCAGAGACAGGGTTGAGCACAGATACGCAGTATTTT
CDR3: CASAETGLSTDTQYF

size: .
D: .
J: TRBJ2-4
V: TRBV5-1
DNA: TGCGCCAGCAGCCCTCCGGGGATCCTAGCCAAAAACATTCAGTACTTC
CDR3: CASSPPGILAKNIQYF

size: .
D: TRBD1
J: TRBJ2-2
V: TRBV5-4
DNA: TGTGCCAGCAGCCGACAGGGGCTCACCGGGGAGCTGTTTTTT
CDR3: CASSRQGLTGELFF

size: few
D: .
J: TRBJ1-2
V: TRBV28
DNA: TGTGCCAGCAGCCGAGGAGGGGAGAACTATGGCTACACCTTC
CDR3: CASSRGGENYGYTF

size: .
D: TRBD1
J: TRBJ1-2
V: TRBV28
DNA: TGTGCCACTACCGGGACCCTCAGGGGGAACTATGGCTACACCTTC
CDR3: CATTGTLRGNYGYTF

size: .
D: .
J: TRBJ1-1
V: TRBV18
DNA: TGTGCCAGCTCACTTCCGGGACAAATGAACACTGAAGCTTTCTTT
CDR3: CASSLPGQMNTEAFF

size: .
D: .
J: TRBJ1-2
V: TRBV20-1
DNA: TGCAGTGCTATACTTGGCTACACCTTC
CDR3: CSAILGYTF

size: .
D: .
J: TRBJ2-5
V: TRBV7-2
DNA: TGTGCCAGCAGCTTAGGGGTCGGGAAATTAAGAGAGACCCAGTACTTC
CDR3: CASSLGVGKLRETQYF

size: once
D: .
J: TRBJ1-1
V: TRBV5-1
DNA: TGCGCCAGCAGCTTTAGTGATGGGCAAGAAGCTTTCTTT
CDR3: CASSFSDGQEAFF

size: .
D: .
J: TRBJ1-3
V: TRBV6-5
DNA: TGTGCCAGCAGTTACCGCGGGGGCACTTCTGGAAACACCATATATTTT
CDR3: CASSYRGGTSGNTIYF

size: .
D: .
J: TRBJ2-3
V: TRBV7-9
DNA: TGTGCCAGCAGCTTACGGCCTTTAGCTAGCACAGATACGCAGTATTTT
CDR3: CASSLRPLASTDTQYF